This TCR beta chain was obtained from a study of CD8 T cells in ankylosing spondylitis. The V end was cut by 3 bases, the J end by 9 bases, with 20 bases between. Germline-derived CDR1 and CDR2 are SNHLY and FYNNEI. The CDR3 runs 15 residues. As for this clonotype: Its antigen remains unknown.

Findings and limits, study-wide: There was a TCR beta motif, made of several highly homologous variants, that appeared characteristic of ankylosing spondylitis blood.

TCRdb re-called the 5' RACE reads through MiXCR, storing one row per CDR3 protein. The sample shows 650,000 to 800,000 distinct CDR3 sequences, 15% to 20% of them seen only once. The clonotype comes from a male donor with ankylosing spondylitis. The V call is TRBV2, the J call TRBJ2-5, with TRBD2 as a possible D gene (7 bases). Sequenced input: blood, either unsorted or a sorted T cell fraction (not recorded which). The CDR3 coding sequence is TGTGCCAGCAGTGATACACTGGGGGGGCTAGGGGCCCAGTACTTC. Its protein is CASSDTLGGLGAQYF.